This T cell receptor beta chain was sequenced for a study of blood T cell repertoires in COVID-19. Study information: The analysed material was cDNA or gDNA that came from T cells, B-cell-depleted T cells, or PBMCs.

Enrolment of Seattle patients took place during active infection, and they were followed longitudinally. Authors' data handling: Amplification from reference gene primers served as the basis for estimated nucleated cell counts. The protocol was immunoSEQ multiplex PCR, while the TCRdb copy is restricted to in-frame clones and leaves out a portion. The DNA gave D and trimming, while V, J and clone size come from that table. The table shows tens of thousands of clones, with roughly 83% occurring only once. This clonotype originated in a young man with COVID-19, enrolled during active disease. The sequencing sample was made of peripheral blood.

The CDR3 DNA sequence: TGTGCCACCACTTTGGACAGGGGGAACACTGAAGCTTTCTTT. The encoded protein is CATTLDRGNTEAFF. J is TRBJ1-1 and V is TRBV10-3; 9 bases line up with TRBD1. The length of the CDR3 is 14 residues. The V segment lost 10 bases and the J segment 1 base; nucleotides outside the gene matches: 7. From germline, CDR1 is ENHRY and CDR2 SYGVKD.